The clone carrying this TCR beta chain has a handful of counts. Antigen unknown. Repertoires were generated with immunoSEQ multiplex PCR, while TCRdb's copy carries only in-frame clones and drops some. The table has 53,000 or so clones, about four fifths seen once. This CDR3 is 15 amino acids long. V was shortened by 6 bases and J by 0 bases, with 16 bases between the two germline ends. Germline V gene sequence: CDR1 SGHRS, CDR2 YFSETQ. The sample comes from a study of T cell clones after liver transplantation. Study summary: TCRbeta sequencing after a pre-transplant mixed lymphocyte reaction identified graft-donor-reactive clones, later tracked in post-transplant blood.

Study results and limitations: Graft donor-reactive T cells possibly entered the graft instead of undergoing deletion.

The chain uses TRBV5-1 and TRBJ2-7; tentatively, D is TRBD1 (7 bases). Specimen: CD4+ T cells from blood, collected before liver transplant. The receptor comes from a human donor who received a liver transplant. CDR3 region: CASKRNQGGSYEQYF. DNA for the CDR3: TGCGCCAGCAAGAGGAACCAGGGGGGCTCCTACGAGCAGTACTTC.